A selection of T cell receptor beta chains follows, all from one sample in a study of blood T cell repertoires in COVID-19. Here immunoSEQ multiplex PCR was the method, and the copy in TCRdb shows in-frame clones only, minus some. The table lists tens of thousands of clones, roughly 88% of them singletons, with 7% to 9% in the top ten. Material: peripheral blood. These TCRs come from a man aged 60-69 years with COVID-19, enrolled during active disease. Both conserved end residues are part of each CDR3. Fields, in order: clone size, D gene, CDR3 length, J gene, V gene, CDR3 DNA, CDR3 protein. The D gene is left open where the match is weak. Size values are once, few and many counts, or a class for expanded clones, and some rows have none.

>-|-|14|TRBJ2-1|TRBV10-2
TGCGCCAGCAGGTCGGGGTCAGGGAGGAATGAGCAGTTCTTC
CASRSGSGRNEQFF
>-|-|14|TRBJ2-2|TRBV20-1
TGCAGTGCTAGTGACAGAAAGAACACCGGGGAGCTGTTTTTT
CSASDRKNTGELFF
>-|-|12|TRBJ2-7|TRBV24-1
TGTGCCACCAGTGATGGACAGTACGGAATTCATTTC
CATSDGQYGIHF
>-|TRBD1|16|TRBJ1-6|TRBV4-2
TGTGCCAGCAGCCAACCTGGACAGGGGGCTGATTCACCCCTCCACTTT
CASSQPGQGADSPLHF
>-|TRBD1|14|TRBJ1-5|TRBV28
TGTGCCAGCAGTCCAGGGGGTAGCAATCAGCCCCAGCATTTT
CASSPGGSNQPQHF
>-|TRBD2|16|TRBJ2-1|TRBV5-6
TGTGCCAGCAGCTATGTACCGGGACTAGCGGGAGTTGAGCAGTTCTTC
CASSYVPGLAGVEQFF
>-|-|17|TRBJ2-2|TRBV11-2
TGTGCCAGCAGCCCCCGTCGAACTCACGAGAACACCGGGGAGCTGTTTTTT
CASSPRRTHENTGELFF
>-|TRBD1|16|TRBJ2-2|TRBV29-1
TGCAGCGTCGACACGACAGGGGAAGAGGGCACCGGGGAGCTGTTTTTT
CSVDTTGEEGTGELFF
>-|TRBD1|16|TRBJ1-6|TRBV10-3
TGTGCCATCAGTGAGCCGCGGACAGGGAATAATTCACCCCTCCACTTT
CAISEPRTGNNSPLHF
>few|-|16|TRBJ2-7|TRBV2
TGTGCCAGCAGTGAAGCGCTTCCCGGGTTAGGTTCCGAGCAGTACTTC
CASSEALPGLGSEQYF
>-|-|15|TRBJ1-5|TRBV28
TGTGCCAGCAGTTCGACAGGTCTGGGCAATCAGCCCCAGCATTTT
CASSSTGLGNQPQHF
>few|TRBD1|13|TRBJ1-1|TRBV12-3/TRBV12-4
TGTGCCAGCAGTTATAGACAGGGTACCGAAGCTTTCTTT
CASSYRQGTEAFF
>-|TRBD1|14|TRBJ1-4|TRBV5-1
TGCGCCAGCAGCCTGGGACAGGGGAACGAAAAACTGTTTTTT
CASSLGQGNEKLFF
>-|TRBD2|14|TRBJ2-1|TRBV30
TGTGCCTGGACGGGACTAGCACTTAATGATGAGCAGTTCTTC
CAWTGLALNDEQFF
>-|-|16|TRBJ1-5|TRBV4-2
TGTGCCAGCAGCCAAGTCTCGGCCGGCGGAAATCAGCCCCAGCATTTT
CASSQVSAGGNQPQHF
>-|TRBD1|15|TRBJ2-2|TRBV28
TGTGCCAGCAGTTCGCCGGGACAGGGGGCCGGGGAGCTGTTTTTT
CASSSPGQGAGELFF
>-|-|16|TRBJ1-5|TRBV7-8
TGTGCCAGCAGCTTAGCCCCCACTGGACGGGGTCAGCCCCAGCATTTT
CASSLAPTGRGQPQHF
>-|TRBD1|14|TRBJ2-3|TRBV30
TGTGCCTGGAGTTTTGGGACAGGGGGAGATACGCAGTATTTT
CAWSFGTGGDTQYF
>-|TRBD1|17|TRBJ1-5|TRBV4-2
TGTGCCAGCAGCCAAGACCCGACAGGGGTTAGCAATCAGCCCCAGCATTTT
CASSQDPTGVSNQPQHF
>-|-|14|TRBJ2-5|TRBV21-1
TGTGCCAGCAGCATGAACAGGGTAGTGGAGACCCAGTACTTC
CASSMNRVVETQYF
>-|-|16|TRBJ1-3|TRBV7-9
TGTGCCAGCAGCCCCTTAGAAACAGGGAATGGAAACACCATATATTTT
CASSPLETGNGNTIYF